The rows below give T cell receptor beta chains drawn from one sample of a study of CD8+CD57+ T cells in acquired aplastic anemia. TCRdb itself ran the reads through MiXCR, one entry per CDR3 protein. The sample contains 120,000 or so distinct CDR3 sequences, around 46% of which appear only once. Sequenced material: sorted CD4+, CD8+, or CD8+CD57+ T cells (not recorded which) from PBMCs. Receptors were obtained from a human donor in good health, serving as a control. Each CDR3 is given with its conserved first and last residue. A D gene is named only where the DNA matches it firmly. Only part of the rows carry a size: once, few, many, or a class if the clone is expanded.

NA | TRBJ1-2 | NA | TRBV5-4 | TGTGCCAGCAGCTTGGAAACTTTCCGGGCCAGGGGTTATGGCTACACCTTC | CASSLETFRARGYGYTF
NA | TRBJ1-1 | NA | TRBV29-1 | TGCAGCGTTGTCAGTCGCGTTAACACTGAAGCTTTCTTT | CSVVSRVNTEAFF
many | TRBJ2-1 | NA | TRBV7-2 | TGTGCCAGCAGAAGCGACCCGTACAATGAGCAGTTCTTC | CASRSDPYNEQFF
many | TRBJ2-7 | NA | TRBV12-3/TRBV12-4 | TGTGCCAGCAGTTTAGCGACAGTGGCGGGACAAGTCTTGAAGCAGTACTTC | CASSLATVAGQVLKQYF
NA | TRBJ2-2 | NA | TRBV29-1 | TGCAGCGTTGTGCGGGGTTTGACCGGGGAGCTGTTTTTT | CSVVRGLTGELFF
NA | TRBJ2-5 | TRBD1 | TRBV7-2 | TGTGCCAGCAGCAATCCGGGACAGGGACGTGAGACCCAGTACTTC | CASSNPGQGRETQYF
few | TRBJ2-7 | NA | TRBV7-3 | TGTGCCATGCCGACACACCCCAGCTCCTACGAGCAGTACTTC | CAMPTHPSSYEQYF
NA | TRBJ1-2 | NA | TRBV5-5 | TGTGCCAGCAGCTTGGATAACGGTAACTATGGCTACACCTTC | CASSLDNGNYGYTF
many | TRBJ1-4 | NA | TRBV25-1 | TGTGCCAGCAGTGATTATCGGGACCATGAAAAACTGTTTTTT | CASSDYRDHEKLFF
few | TRBJ2-7 | NA | TRBV29-1 | TGCAGCGTTGAGGGCCGTTCCTACGAGCAGTACTTC | CSVEGRSYEQYF
many | TRBJ2-7 | NA | TRBV5-8 | TGTGCCAGCAGCTTGGCGGGGATACACGAGCAGTACTTC | CASSLAGIHEQYF
many | TRBJ2-1 | NA | TRBV12-3/TRBV12-4 | TGTGCCAGCAGTTTGATCGATGAGCAGTTCTTC | CASSLIDEQFF
many | TRBJ2-7 | TRBD1 | TRBV11-2 | TGTGCCAGCAGCTTCACAGGGGAGGAGCAGTACTTC | CASSFTGEEQYF
few | TRBJ2-2 | NA | TRBV12-3/TRBV12-4 | TGTGCCAGCATCACTACGGGGGGCCCGAACACCGGGGAGCTGTTTTTT | CASITTGGPNTGELFF
NA | TRBJ2-1 | TRBD1 | TRBV7-9 | TGTGCCAGCAGCCTTACAGGGGGCCGGAATGAGCAGTTCTTC | CASSLTGGRNEQFF
many | TRBJ2-5 | NA | TRBV20-1 | TGCAGTGCTAGACGACGCGAAGGACCCCAAGAGACCCAGTACTTC | CSARRREGPQETQYF
NA | TRBJ2-2 | NA | TRBV29-1 | TGCGGCGCTGGTAGAGCCGGCTTGAACATCGGGGAGCTGTTTTTT | CGAGRAGLNIGELFF
few | TRBJ2-1 | TRBD2 | TRBV29-1 | TGCAGCGTGGCCGGGACTAGCTATTACAATGAGCAGTTCTTC | CSVAGTSYYNEQFF
many | TRBJ2-5 | TRBD1 | TRBV6-1 | TGTGCCAGCAGGCCTGGGACAGGGGTCCAAGAGACCCAGTACTTC | CASRPGTGVQETQYF
many | TRBJ2-6 | NA | TRBV7-8 | TGTGCCAGCAGCCCCCGTCCAAATTCTGGGGCCAACGTCCTGACTTTC | CASSPRPNSGANVLTF
NA | TRBJ2-3 | NA | TRBV18 | TGTGCCAGCTCACCAGTTCCCCTGGTTAGCACAGATACGCAGTATTTT | CASSPVPLVSTDTQYF
NA | TRBJ1-2 | NA | TRBV25-1 | TGTGCCAGCAGTGATCAGGGCCGGTTCTACACCTTC | CASSDQGRFYTF
NA | TRBJ1-1 | NA | TRBV7-2 | TGTGCCAGCAGCTTAGCGATGGCGTCCACTGAAGCTTTCTTT | CASSLAMASTEAFF
NA | TRBJ1-1 | TRBD1 | TRBV6-5 | TGTGCCAGCAGTTACTCCCCAAGGACAGGGGTGGATGAAGCTTTCTTT | CASSYSPRTGVDEAFF
NA | TRBJ2-7 | TRBD1 | TRBV10-3 | TGTGCCATCAGTGGGGGACAGGTCCTCACCTACGAGCAGTACTTC | CAISGGQVLTYEQYF
NA | TRBJ1-3 | NA | TRBV29-1 | TGCAGCGTCTTCGGAGGTACTGGAAACACCATATATTTT | CSVFGGTGNTIYF
once | TRBJ2-5 | TRBD2 | TRBV19 | TGTGCCAGTAGTATAGCGGGGGGGGGGAAGACCCAGTACTTC | CASSIAGGGKTQYF
few | TRBJ2-3 | NA | TRBV10-1 | TGCGCCAGCAGTGAGCGGGAGTGGGATACGCAGTATTTT | CASSEREWDTQYF
many | TRBJ2-1 | TRBD2 | TRBV5-5 | TGTGCCAGCAGCTTGTATGGTCCGGGGGGCTACAATGAGCAGTTCTTC | CASSLYGPGGYNEQFF
many | TRBJ2-5 | NA | TRBV12-3/TRBV12-4 | TGTGCCAGCAGTCGTACGACAGGCGGCGGGGAGACCCAGTACTTC | CASSRTTGGGETQYF
once | TRBJ1-5 | NA | TRBV19 | TGTGCCAGTAGTGTAGAATCTGGTCAGCCCCAGCATTTT | CASSVESGQPQHF
many | TRBJ2-2 | TRBD2 | TRBV11-2 | TGTGCCAGCAGCTTAGGACTAGCGGGGTACACCGGGGAGCTGTTTTTT | CASSLGLAGYTGELFF
NA | TRBJ2-7 | NA | TRBV2 | TGTGCCAGCAGCTACAGTGGGGACGAGCAGTACTTC | CASSYSGDEQYF
many | TRBJ2-7 | TRBD1 | TRBV5-4 | TGTGCCAGCAGCTTGTCATTGGACAGGAGCTCCTACGAGCAGTACTTC | CASSLSLDRSSYEQYF
few | TRBJ2-5 | NA | TRBV9 | TGTGCCAGCAGCTCACTGCCGGAGACCCAGTACTTC | CASSSLPETQYF
many | TRBJ1-4 | NA | TRBV6-1 | TGTGCCAGCAGTCAAGGGGGGGGCAAGGAAAAACTGTTTTTT | CASSQGGGKEKLFF
many | TRBJ2-1 | NA | TRBV5-1 | TGCGCCAGCAGCTTGGTAGGACTACGTAGCTCCTACAATGAGCAGTTCTTC | CASSLVGLRSSYNEQFF